Below, 23 T cell receptor beta chains from the same sample are listed, as sequenced in a study of PD-1 blockade in classical Hodgkin lymphoma. Every patient had relapsed following autologous stem cell transplantation, and cohorts differed in brentuximab vedotin exposure. TCRdb keeps only in-frame clones here, not all; method: immunoSEQ multiplex PCR. The repertoire includes more than 30,000 clones, approximately 85% of them detected once, and 30% to 35% sits in the top ten. This sample comprised peripheral blood mononuclear cells (PBMCs), obtained at baseline. The source is a human donor with classical Hodgkin lymphoma.

The chain carries TRBV10-2 and TRBJ1-2; 7 bases are a match to TRBD1. The CDR3 length is 16 residues. Germline CDR1 is WSHSY and CDR2 is SAAADI. V lost 3 bases and J lost 2; bases outside the gene matches: 9. The CDR3 sequence: CASSDLGQEINYGYTF. CDR3 sequence (DNA): TGCGCCAGCAGTGACCTAGGACAGGAGATAAACTATGGCTACACCTTC.

CDR3 region: CASSLSGNTIYF. In DNA, the CDR3 is TGTGCCAGCAGCTTATCAGGAAACACCATATATTTT. This sequence joins TRBV11-3 and TRBJ1-3; D is ambiguous. CDR1 is SGHNT and CDR2 is YENEEA in the germline V gene. The CDR3 sequence is 12 residues long. Trimming shortened V by 2 bases and J by 4 bases, and 3 bases separated the two germline ends.

The chain links TRBV14 to TRBJ1-1; D is perhaps TRBD1 (6 bases). The CDR3 contains 15 residues. Looked up from germline, CDR1 is SGHDN and CDR2 is FVKESK. Between the trimmed V and J ends, which lost 4 bases and 1 base, there was a span of 13 bases. CDR3 residues: CASSPWGHQNTEAFF. The CDR3 region has the DNA TGTGCCAGCAGCCCGTGGGGACACCAGAACACTGAAGCTTTCTTT.

This clone has a handful of counts. V is TRBV4-3 and J is TRBJ2-3; D is unresolved. Germline values: CDR1 LGHNA, CDR2 YSLEER. Between the trimmed V and J ends, which lost 1 base and 0 bases, there was a span of 11 bases. The CDR3 has 16 amino acids. CDR3 protein: CASSQGNFLSTDTQYF. In DNA, the CDR3 is TGCGCCAGCAGCCAAGGGAACTTCCTTAGCACAGATACGCAGTATTTT.

A few counts support this clone. The chain employs TRBV19 and TRBJ2-3, with D possibly being TRBD2 (6 bases). This CDR3 has 15 amino acids. Trimming pared 9 bases from V and 2 bases from J, leaving 18 bases between. CDR1 LNHDA and CDR2 SQIVND come from the germline V gene (reference sequence). The CDR3 nucleotides read TGTGCCAGCAGAATGCGACTAGTCCCCACAGATACGCAGTATTTT. Residues: CASRMRLVPTDTQYF.

In regard to this clone: Sequence at one end of the junction differs from germline and may be a read error. The rearrangement joins TRBV7-7 to TRBJ2-3; 7 bases are shared with TRBD1. The CDR3 is 15 amino acids. Germline-derived CDR1 and CDR2 are SSHAT and FNYEAQ (reference sequence). The CDR3 coding sequence is TGTGCTAGCAGCTTAGGGGACAGTTCAACAGATACGCAGTATTTT. Its translation is CASSLGDSSTDTQYF. The full variable domain, rest sourced from reference TRBV7-7 and TRBJ2-3, is GAGVSQSPRYKVTKRGQDVTLRCDPISSHATLYWYQQALGQGPEFLTYFNYEAQPDKSGLPSDRFSAERPEGSISTLTIQRTEQRDSAMYRCASSLGDSSTDTQYFGPGTRLTVL.

The chain is built from TRBV4-2 and TRBJ2-7; D gene unclear. Looked up from germline, CDR1 is LGHNA and CDR2 is YNFKEQ. Between the trimmed V and J ends, which lost 2 bases and 1 base, there was a span of 12 bases. This CDR3 has 15 amino acids. CDR3 sequence (DNA): TGTGCCAGCAGCCAAACCGGTTCCAAGTCCTACGAGCAGTACTTC. Its translation: CASSQTGSKSYEQYF.

This clone was detected once. V and J are TRBV9 and TRBJ1-2, with 8 bases fitting TRBD1. There are 16 residues in the CDR3. V gave up 4 bases and J gave up 4 bases; unmatched junction bases: 12. Looked up from germline, CDR1 is SGDLS and CDR2 is YYNGEE. CDR3 in amino acids: CASSPFSGQGGYGYTF. DNA of the CDR3: TGTGCCAGCAGCCCTTTCTCCGGACAGGGAGGCTATGGCTACACCTTC. Variable domain in full (rest from reference TRBV9 and TRBJ1-2): DSGVTQTPKHLITATGQRVTLRCSPRSGDLSVYWYQQSLDQGLQFLIQYYNGEERAKGNILERFSAQQFPDLHSELNLSSLELGDSALYFCASSPFSGQGGYGYTFGSGTRLTVV.

The rearrangement uses TRBV7-8 and TRBJ1-1; the D is unclear. CDR3 length: 16 residues. Germline CDR1 is SGHVS and CDR2 is FQNEAQ. Trimming stripped 1 base from V and 0 bases from J, with 12 bases between. The CDR3, as DNA: TGTGCCAGCAGCTTAGGGGCATATAACATGAACACTGAAGCTTTCTTT. The encoded protein is CASSLGAYNMNTEAFF. Using reference TRBV7-8 and TRBJ1-1 for the parts outside the CDR3, the full variable domain is GAGVSQSPRYKVAKRGQDVALRCDPISGHVSLFWYQQALGQGPEFLTYFQNEAQLDKSGLPSDRFFAERPEGSVSTLKIQRTQQEDSAVYLCASSLGAYNMNTEAFFGQGTRLTVV.

In its sample, this clone was seen once. The CDR3 region has the DNA TGTGCCAGTAACCCGACGCCGACTGGAAACACCATATATTTT. This gives the protein CASNPTPTGNTIYF. This rearrangement joins TRBV19 to TRBJ1-3, with D uncertain. Germline CDR1 and CDR2: LNHDA and SQIVND (reference sequence). This CDR3 spans 14 amino acids. V was shortened by 7 bases and J by 2 bases, with 12 bases between the two germline ends.

This clone was observed once. This chain links TRBV28 with TRBJ1-6; D might be TRBD1 (5 bases). The CDR3 extends over 14 amino acids. Looked up from germline, CDR1 is MDHEN and CDR2 is SYDVKM. V was clipped by 2 bases and J by 9 bases, with 11 bases between them. DNA for the CDR3: TGTGCCAGCAGTTTAGGCAGGGAGGGTTCACCCCTCCACTTT. Protein product: CASSLGREGSPLHF.

V gene TRBV4-3 combines with J gene TRBJ2-2, with D perhaps being TRBD1 or TRBD2 (7 bases each). The CDR3 sequence is 16 residues long. Trimming took off 4 bases at V and 0 bases at J, with 12 bases between the two ends. Germline loops: CDR1 LGHNA, CDR2 YSLEER. For the CDR3, the DNA is TGCGCCAGCAGCCTAAGCGGGACAGCGAACACCGGGGAGCTGTTTTTT. As protein: CASSLSGTANTGELFF.

CDR3 sequence: CASSGGAAYNEQFF. For the CDR3, the DNA is TGTGCCAGTAGCGGGGGGGCCGCCTACAATGAGCAGTTCTTC. The rearrangement links TRBV2 to TRBJ2-1; 11 nucleotides agree with TRBD2. CDR3 length: 14 amino acids. V dropped 9 bases and J dropped 2; count of bases not matched to a gene: 3. The V gene's germline CDR1 is SNHLY and CDR2 FYNNEI.

This clone has a single count. This chain links TRBV27 with TRBJ1-1, with no clear D. CDR1 and CDR2 (germline): MNHEY, SMNVEV (reference sequence). This CDR3 has 13 amino acids. Trimming cost V 5 bases and J 0 bases, with 7 bases left between them. The CDR3 DNA reads TGTGCCAGCAGTATCCAGATGAACACTGAAGCTTTCTTT. It is translated as CASSIQMNTEAFF.

This clone came up once. J is TRBJ1-5 and V is TRBV18, with no clear D. The CDR3 consists of 13 residues. V lost 3 bases, J lost 6 bases, and 9 bases lay in between. Germline values: CDR1 KGHSH, CDR2 LQKENI. CDR3 amino acids: CASSPEERQPQHF. The CDR3 bases are TGTGCCAGCTCACCCGAGGAGCGTCAGCCCCAGCATTTT.

The chain has TRBV7-6 and TRBJ2-5, with a weak D call TRBD2 (5 bases). The CDR3 sequence is 13 residues long. Trimming left V 5 bases short and J 2 bases short, with 9 bases between. Germline CDR1 and CDR2: SGHVS and FNYEAQ. The CDR3 loop is CASSRGYQETQYF. CDR3 nucleotides: TGTGCCAGCAGCCGCGGGTATCAAGAGACCCAGTACTTC.

The rearrangement joins TRBV7-8 to TRBJ2-2; D assignment may be TRBD1 or TRBD2 (6 bases each). Trimming left V 5 bases short and J 5 bases short, with 18 bases between. Germline CDR1 and CDR2: SGHVS and FQNEAQ. This CDR3 contains 16 residues. CDR3 bases: TGTGCCAGCAGCCGGGGGCCCCAAACCTTAACCGGGGAGCTGTTTTTT. Amino acids: CASSRGPQTLTGELFF.

The CDR3 bases are TGTGCCAGTAGTATGAGCACAGATACGCAGTATTTT. Translated: CASSMSTDTQYF. The V and J genes are TRBV19 and TRBJ2-3; no firm D call. The CDR3 totals 12 residues. The germline gives CDR1 LNHDA, CDR2 SQIVND (reference sequence). The germline V and J ends were trimmed by 3 bases and 0 bases, with 1 base remaining between them.

This clone showed up just once. The chain couples TRBV19 to TRBJ1-2; 8 bases align to TRBD1. The germline gives CDR1 LNHDA, CDR2 SQIVND (reference sequence). J gave up 7 bases and V 9 bases, and 4 bases lay outside the gene matches. There are 11 residues in the CDR3. CDR3: CASGQGGGYTF. CDR3 nucleotides: TGTGCCAGCGGACAGGGAGGTGGCTACACCTTC.

This clone was seen once. This chain uses TRBV6-5 with TRBJ2-5; TRBD2 might be the D (7 bases). The J call may not be correct, given that the DNA end is closer to TRBJ2-7. This CDR3 spans 15 amino acids. The germline V gene has CDR1 MNHEY and CDR2 SVGAGI. The CDR3 DNA reads TGTGCCAGCAGTTACACGGGGGGCACTGTCTACGAGCAGTACTTC. The encoded protein is CASSYTGGTVYEQYF.

The genes are TRBV23-1 and TRBJ2-5, with 7 nucleotides matching TRBD1. TRBV23-1 is identified as an open reading frame with a role that is uncertain. The CDR3 sequence is 14 residues long. With 7 bases clipped from V and 3 bases from J, the junction kept 8 bases outside the gene matches. The CDR3 DNA reads as TGCGCCAGCAATTACCGACAGGGAAAAGAGACCCAGTACTTC. Its protein is CASNYRQGKETQYF.

The V gene is TRBV11-2, the J gene TRBJ2-3; D is possibly TRBD1 or TRBD2 (6 bases each). The germline V gene encodes CDR1 SGHAT and CDR2 FQNNGV. V was cut by 0 bases and J by 6 bases, with 13 bases left in between. This CDR3 contains 15 residues. The CDR3 DNA reads as TGTGCCAGCAGCTTAGAATTTAGGGGGGCGGATACGCAGTATTTT. Its protein product is CASSLEFRGADTQYF.

The V and J genes are TRBV18 and TRBJ1-1; 7 bases align to TRBD1. Germline assignment: CDR1 KGHSH and CDR2 LQKENI. After removal of 6 bases from V and 7 bases from J, the junction contained 11 bases not matched to a gene. The CDR3 is made up of 14 amino acids. The CDR3 nucleotides read TGTGCCAGCTCCGCATCCGCCGGGGACAGTGAAGCTTTCTTT. Amino acid sequence: CASSASAGDSEAFF.